This is a list of T cell receptor beta chains from one sample in a study of vaccination and CD4 T cells after COVID-19. No antigens are known for them. One entry per CDR3 protein, called by TCRdb with MiXCR from the PCR reads. This table has under 20,000 distinct CDR3 sequences, over 35% appearing once. The specimen was CD4+ T cells from blood, cultured in vitro, collected about 7 months after SARS-CoV-2 vaccination. These receptors all stem from a human donor who had recovered from COVID-19. Both conserved end residues are part of each CDR3.

>TRBV30|TRBJ1-2
CAEQLQPVSGYTF
>TRBV6-1|TRBJ2-7
CASSPSGGRYEQYF
>TRBV7-2|TRBJ2-1
CASSFSHVSTYNEQFF
>TRBV27|TRBJ1-1
CASFFGLGTEAFF
>TRBV5-4|TRBJ2-7
CASSWEGQGISYEQYF
>TRBV20-1|TRBJ2-5
CSAREQGRGYQETQYF
>TRBV19|TRBJ1-6
CASAGSYNSPLHF
>TRBV30|TRBJ2-3
CAWGWGNTQYF
>TRBV6-5|TRBJ1-1
CASSYVGARSRTEAFF
>TRBV6-1|TRBJ1-2
CASSEAGQAYGYTF
>TRBV7-9|TRBJ1-1
CASSFPWGNTEAFF
>TRBV3-1|TRBJ2-5
CASSPRLAGGGQETQYF
>TRBV7-2|TRBJ2-7
CASSLDGFTYEQYF
>TRBV5-4|TRBJ1-1
CASSLGSSRADTEAFF
>TRBV7-3|TRBJ2-2
CASSLGGSTGELFF
>TRBV7-7|TRBJ2-3
CASSVSGSGDTQYF
>TRBV4-1|TRBJ1-2
CASSQDLRTGAFYGYTF
>TRBV24-1|TRBJ2-1
CATSDLQGGVDEQFF
>TRBV6-1|TRBJ1-5
CASKDRNSNQPQHF
>TRBV6-5|TRBJ1-6
CASSYSWQYNSPLHF
>TRBV20-1|TRBJ2-7
CSAIGLAEQYF
>TRBV20-1|TRBJ2-1
CSASSPYNEQFF
>TRBV19|TRBJ1-1
CASSIAGTQVAFF
>TRBV2|TRBJ1-2
CASTQMDYGYTF
>TRBV20-1|TRBJ2-5
CSAPRGTQYF
>TRBV7-8|TRBJ2-1
CASSLVKHYANEQFF
>TRBV6-1|TRBJ1-3
CATAASGNTIYF
>TRBV7-9|TRBJ2-3
CASSLWLRELDTQYF
>TRBV2|TRBJ1-5
CASSGQSNQPQHF
>TRBV5-1|TRBJ1-6
CASSAGQGNSPLHF
>TRBV12-3/TRBV12-4|TRBJ1-5
CASSYGVTVFNQPQHF
>TRBV7-9|TRBJ2-1
CASSILGNEQFF
>TRBV19|TRBJ1-6
CASTDSDRLPLHF
>TRBV19|TRBJ2-5
CASMDSGGAAETQYF
>TRBV6-1|TRBJ2-7
CASSMVGTRSSYEQYF
>TRBV15|TRBJ2-1
CATSRDRSGSLNEQFF
>TRBV2|TRBJ2-7
CASSPYHEQYF
>TRBV7-2|TRBJ2-3
CASRLGIAGTDTQYF
>TRBV20-1|TRBJ2-5
CSARTGTGGETQYF
>TRBV11-3|TRBJ2-3
CASTQGGTFTDTQYF
>TRBV15|TRBJ2-5
CATSSSPPHQETQYF
>TRBV6-1|TRBJ1-2
CAGSGHPNYGYTF
>TRBV20-1|TRBJ1-1
CSARMGSAEAFF
>TRBV6-1|TRBJ2-3
CATAGQLTNLDTQYF
>TRBV20-1|TRBJ1-1
CSAAGLRNTEAFF
>TRBV24-1|TRBJ1-1
CATIGQGAGLNTEAFF
>TRBV29-1|TRBJ1-1
CSGGKMNTEAFF
>TRBV7-2|TRBJ2-1
CASSLPRGEKFF
>TRBV7-9|TRBJ2-2
CASSLAFVGRTGELFF
>TRBV7-9|TRBJ1-1
CASSPAGTGGVGEAFF
>TRBV19|TRBJ1-2
CASTVTLTGGYGYTF
>TRBV7-2|TRBJ2-6
CASSRQTGIVVAGANVLTF
>TRBV4-3|TRBJ2-7
CASSQWSGRGSYEQYF
>TRBV24-1|TRBJ2-2
CATSDFEGRSGGAGELFF
>TRBV6-1|TRBJ1-2
CASSEAVKRPGGGPNYGYTF
>TRBV20-1|TRBJ2-2
CSAFVPGGNGELFF
>TRBV4-1|TRBJ2-7
CASSRPQGTGASPKYF
>TRBV6-1|TRBJ1-1
CATRYQHPGGSTEAFF
>TRBV6-2/TRBV6-3|TRBJ2-3
CASSYDLLGHRTDTQYF